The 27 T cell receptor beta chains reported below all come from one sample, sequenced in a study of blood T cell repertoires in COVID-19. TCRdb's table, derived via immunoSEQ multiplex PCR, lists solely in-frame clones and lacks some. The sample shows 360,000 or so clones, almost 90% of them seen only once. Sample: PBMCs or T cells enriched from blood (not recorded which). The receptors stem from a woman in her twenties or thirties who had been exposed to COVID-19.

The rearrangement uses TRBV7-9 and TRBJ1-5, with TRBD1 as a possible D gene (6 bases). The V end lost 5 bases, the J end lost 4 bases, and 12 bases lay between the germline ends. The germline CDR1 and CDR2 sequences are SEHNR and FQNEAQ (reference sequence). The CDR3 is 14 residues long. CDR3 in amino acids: CASSRGQLNQPQHF. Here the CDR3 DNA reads TGTGCCAGCAGCCGAGGACAGCTGAATCAGCCCCAGCATTTT. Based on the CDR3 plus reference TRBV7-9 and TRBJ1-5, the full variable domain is DTGVSQNPRHKITKRGQNVTFRCDPISEHNRLYWYRQTLGQGPEFLTYFQNEAQLEKSRLLSDRFSAERPKGSFSTLEIQRTEQGDSAMYLCASSRGQLNQPQHFGDGTRLSIL.

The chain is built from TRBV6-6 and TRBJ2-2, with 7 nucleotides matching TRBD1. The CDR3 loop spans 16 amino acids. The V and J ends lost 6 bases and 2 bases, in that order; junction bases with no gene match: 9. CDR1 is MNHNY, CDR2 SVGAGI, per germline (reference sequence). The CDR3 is CASRSTGTVNTGELFF. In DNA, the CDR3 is TGTGCCAGCAGATCCACCGGGACAGTTAACACCGGGGAGCTGTTTTTT.

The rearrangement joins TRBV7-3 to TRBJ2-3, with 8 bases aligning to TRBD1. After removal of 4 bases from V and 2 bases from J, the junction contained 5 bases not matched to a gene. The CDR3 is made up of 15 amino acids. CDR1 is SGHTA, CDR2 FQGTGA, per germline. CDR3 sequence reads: CASSSGQGSTDTQYF. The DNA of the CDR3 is TGTGCCAGCAGCTCCGGACAGGGCTCCACAGATACGCAGTATTTT.

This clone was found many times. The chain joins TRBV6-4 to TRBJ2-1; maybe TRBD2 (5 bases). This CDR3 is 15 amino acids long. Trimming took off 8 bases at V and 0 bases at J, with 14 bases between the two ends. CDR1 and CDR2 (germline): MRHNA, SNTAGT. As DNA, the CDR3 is TGTGCCAGCGCCGCTGCGGGTGGCTCCTACAATGAGCAGTTCTTC. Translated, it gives CASAAAGGSYNEQFF.

Here the CDR3 reads CASSLSGTSYNEQFF. The CDR3 DNA is TGCGCCAGCAGCTTGTCCGGGACTTCCTACAATGAGCAGTTCTTC. The rearrangement links TRBV5-1 to TRBJ2-1; a possible D gene is TRBD2 (6 bases). The V end lost 1 base, the J end lost 1 base, and 9 bases lay between the germline ends. The CDR3 covers 15 residues. CDR1 and CDR2 from the germline V gene are SGHRS and YFSETQ. The full variable domain, rest sourced from reference TRBV5-1 and TRBJ2-1, is KAGVTQTPRYLIKTRGQQVTLSCSPISGHRSVSWYQQTPGQGLQFLFEYFSETQRNKGNFPGRFSGRQFSNSRSEMNVSTLELGDSALYLCASSLSGTSYNEQFFGPGTRLTVL.

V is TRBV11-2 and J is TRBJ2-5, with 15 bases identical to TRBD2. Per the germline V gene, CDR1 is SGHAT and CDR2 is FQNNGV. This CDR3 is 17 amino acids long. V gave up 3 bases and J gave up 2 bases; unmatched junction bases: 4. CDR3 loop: CASSFGTSGRLQETQYF. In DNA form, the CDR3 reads TGTGCCAGCAGCTTCGGGACTAGCGGGAGGCTACAAGAGACCCAGTACTTC. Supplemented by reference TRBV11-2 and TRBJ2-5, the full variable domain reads EAGVAQSPRYKIIEKRQSVAFWCNPISGHATLYWYQQILGQGPKLLIQFQNNGVVDDSQLPKDRFSAERLKGVDSTLKIQPAKLEDSAVYLCASSFGTSGRLQETQYFGPGTRLLVL.

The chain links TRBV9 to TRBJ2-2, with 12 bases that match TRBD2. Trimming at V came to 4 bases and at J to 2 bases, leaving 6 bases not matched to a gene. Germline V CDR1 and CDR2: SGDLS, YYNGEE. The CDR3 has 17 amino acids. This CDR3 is CASSFGLAGLNTGELFF. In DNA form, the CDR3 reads TGTGCCAGCAGCTTCGGACTAGCGGGGTTAAACACCGGGGAGCTGTTTTTT.

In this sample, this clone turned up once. Here the CDR3 DNA reads TGTGCCAGTAGCGACCGGGGATACAATGAGCAGTTCTTC. As protein: CASSDRGYNEQFF. The chain employs TRBV19 and TRBJ2-1; possibly TRBD2 for D (5 bases). The CDR3 length is 13 residues. The V and J ends lost 6 bases and 4 bases respectively, with 10 bases between them. Germline CDR1 and CDR2: LNHDA and SQIVND (reference sequence).

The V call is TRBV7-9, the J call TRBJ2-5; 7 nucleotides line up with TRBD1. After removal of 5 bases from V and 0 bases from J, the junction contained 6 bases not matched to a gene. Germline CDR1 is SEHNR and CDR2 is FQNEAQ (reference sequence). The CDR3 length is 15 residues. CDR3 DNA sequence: TGTGCCAGCAGCACCCTGACAGGGAACCAAGAGACCCAGTACTTC. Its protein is CASSTLTGNQETQYF.

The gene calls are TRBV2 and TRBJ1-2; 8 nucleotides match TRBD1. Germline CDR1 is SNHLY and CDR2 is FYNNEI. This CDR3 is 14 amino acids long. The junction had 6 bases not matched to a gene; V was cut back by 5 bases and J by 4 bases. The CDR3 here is CASSLTGGSYGYTF. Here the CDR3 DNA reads TGTGCCAGCAGTTTAACAGGGGGGAGCTATGGCTACACCTTC.

The CDR3 coding sequence is TGTGCCAGCAGTCCCCCACGGGACAGGGTCTATGGCTACACCTTC. Translation: CASSPPRDRVYGYTF. V is TRBV28 and J is TRBJ1-2; 9 positions match TRBD1. The CDR3 consists of 15 residues. Trimming cost V 5 bases and J 4 bases; bases outside gene matches: 8. Germline loops: CDR1 MDHEN, CDR2 SYDVKM.

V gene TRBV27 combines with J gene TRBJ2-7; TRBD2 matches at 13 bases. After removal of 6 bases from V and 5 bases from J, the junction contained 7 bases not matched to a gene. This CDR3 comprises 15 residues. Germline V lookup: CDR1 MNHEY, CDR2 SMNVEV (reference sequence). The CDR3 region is CASRPWTSGSDEQYF. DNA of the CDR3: TGTGCCAGCAGACCATGGACTAGCGGGAGCGACGAGCAGTACTTC.

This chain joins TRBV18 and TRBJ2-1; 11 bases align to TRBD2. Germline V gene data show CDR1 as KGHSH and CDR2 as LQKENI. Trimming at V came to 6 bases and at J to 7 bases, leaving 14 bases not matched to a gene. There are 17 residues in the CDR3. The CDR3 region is CASSTWGTSGYSNEQFF. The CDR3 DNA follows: TGTGCCAGCTCCACATGGGGGACTAGCGGTTACAGTAATGAGCAGTTCTTC.

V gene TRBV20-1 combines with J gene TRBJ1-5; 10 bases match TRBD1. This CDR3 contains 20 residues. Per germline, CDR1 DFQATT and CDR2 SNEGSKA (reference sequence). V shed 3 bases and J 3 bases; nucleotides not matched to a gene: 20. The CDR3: CSASVRGPYDRGRYNQPQHF. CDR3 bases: TGCAGTGCTAGTGTGAGGGGGCCATACGACAGGGGGCGATACAATCAGCCCCAGCATTTT.

CDR3: CASSLALGTGRTDTQYF. The CDR3 bases are TGTGCCAGCAGCTTAGCTTTGGGTACAGGGCGAACAGATACGCAGTATTTT. V usage is TRBV11-2 and J usage is TRBJ2-3; possible D gene TRBD1, 6 bases. V lost 1 base and J 3 bases, leaving 17 bases between the germline ends. The CDR3 has 17 amino acids. Looked up from germline, CDR1 is SGHAT and CDR2 is FQNNGV. Drawing the rest from reference TRBV11-2 and TRBJ2-3, the complete variable domain is EAGVAQSPRYKIIEKRQSVAFWCNPISGHATLYWYQQILGQGPKLLIQFQNNGVVDDSQLPKDRFSAERLKGVDSTLKIQPAKLEDSAVYLCASSLALGTGRTDTQYFGPGTRLTVL.

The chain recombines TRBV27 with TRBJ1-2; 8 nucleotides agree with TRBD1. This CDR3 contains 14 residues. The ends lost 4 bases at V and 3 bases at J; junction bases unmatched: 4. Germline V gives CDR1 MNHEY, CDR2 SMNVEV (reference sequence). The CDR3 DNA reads TGTGCCAGCAGTTCAGGGGGCGCGGACTATGGCTACACCTTC. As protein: CASSSGGADYGYTF.

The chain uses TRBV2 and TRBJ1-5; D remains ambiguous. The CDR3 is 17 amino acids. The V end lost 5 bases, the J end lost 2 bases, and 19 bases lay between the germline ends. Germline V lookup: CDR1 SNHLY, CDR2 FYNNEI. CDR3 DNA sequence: TGTGCCAGCAGTTACCCCATCGACACCACAGGCAATCAGCCCCAGCATTTT. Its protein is CASSYPIDTTGNQPQHF.

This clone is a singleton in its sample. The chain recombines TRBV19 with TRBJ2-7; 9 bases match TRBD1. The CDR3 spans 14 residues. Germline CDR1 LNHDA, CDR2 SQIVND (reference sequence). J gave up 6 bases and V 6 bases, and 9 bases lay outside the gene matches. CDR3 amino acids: CASSSPGQGLEQYF. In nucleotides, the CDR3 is TGTGCCAGTAGCTCCCCGGGACAGGGTCTCGAGCAGTACTTC.

This CDR3 reads CASSISGQGGYYGYTF. The CDR3 bases are TGTGCCAGTAGTATTTCTGGACAGGGCGGGTACTATGGCTACACCTTC. This chain joins TRBV19 and TRBJ1-2, with TRBD1 matching over 8 bases. The CDR3 spans 16 residues. CDR1 and CDR2 (germline): LNHDA, SQIVND (reference sequence). The junction had 9 bases not matched to a gene; V was cut back by 3 bases and J by 3 bases.

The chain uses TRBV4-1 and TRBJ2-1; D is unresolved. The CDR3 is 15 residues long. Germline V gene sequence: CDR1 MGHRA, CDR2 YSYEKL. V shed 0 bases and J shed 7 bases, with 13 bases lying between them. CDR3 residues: CASSQDSPLINEQFF. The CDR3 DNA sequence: TGCGCCAGCAGCCAAGATTCCCCACTTATAAATGAGCAGTTCTTC.

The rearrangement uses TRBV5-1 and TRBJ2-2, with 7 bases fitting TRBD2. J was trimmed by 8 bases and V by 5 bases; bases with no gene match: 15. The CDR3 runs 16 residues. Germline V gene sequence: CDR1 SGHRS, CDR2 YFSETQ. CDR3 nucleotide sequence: TGCGCCAGCAGATATGGCGTAGCGGGTGCCGCTGGGGAGCTGTTTTTT. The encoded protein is CASRYGVAGAAGELFF.

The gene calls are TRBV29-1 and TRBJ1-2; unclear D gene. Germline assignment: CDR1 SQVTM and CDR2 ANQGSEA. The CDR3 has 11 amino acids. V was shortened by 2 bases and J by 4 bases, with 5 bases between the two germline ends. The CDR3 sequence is CSVEFSYGYTF. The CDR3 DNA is TGCAGCGTTGAATTTAGCTATGGCTACACCTTC.

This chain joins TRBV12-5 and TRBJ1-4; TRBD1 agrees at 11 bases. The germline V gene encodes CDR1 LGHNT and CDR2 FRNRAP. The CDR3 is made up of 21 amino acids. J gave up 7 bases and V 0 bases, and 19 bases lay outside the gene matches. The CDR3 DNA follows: TGTGCTAGTGGTTTGGTCTCCCCTCACCGGGACAGGGGGATTAGGCGTGAAAAACTGTTTTTT. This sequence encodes CASGLVSPHRDRGIRREKLFF.

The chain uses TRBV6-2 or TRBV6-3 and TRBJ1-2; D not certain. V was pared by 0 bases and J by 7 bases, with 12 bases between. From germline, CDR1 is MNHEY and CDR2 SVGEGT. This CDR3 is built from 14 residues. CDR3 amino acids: CASSYSVGSGGYTF. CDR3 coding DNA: TGTGCCAGCAGTTACTCGGTAGGAAGCGGTGGCTACACCTTC.

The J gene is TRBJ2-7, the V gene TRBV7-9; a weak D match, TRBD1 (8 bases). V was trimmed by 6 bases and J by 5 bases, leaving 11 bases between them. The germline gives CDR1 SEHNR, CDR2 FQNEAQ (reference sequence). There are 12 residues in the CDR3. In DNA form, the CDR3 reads TGTGCCAGCAGACAGGGGGGGAACGAGCAGTACTTC. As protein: CASRQGGNEQYF. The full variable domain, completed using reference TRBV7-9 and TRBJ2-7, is DTGVSQNPRHKITKRGQNVTFRCDPISEHNRLYWYRQTLGQGPEFLTYFQNEAQLEKSRLLSDRFSAERPKGSFSTLEIQRTEQGDSAMYLCASRQGGNEQYFGPGTRLTVT.

CDR3 coding DNA: TGTGCCAGCAGCCCGGGACTAGGGGAACATTCCCACGAGCAGTACTTC. It specifies CASSPGLGEHSHEQYF. V usage is TRBV11-1 and J usage is TRBJ2-7; 8 bases align to TRBD2. CDR1 is SGHAT, CDR2 FQDESV, per germline (reference sequence). Unmatched junction bases numbered 14, after V lost 5 bases and J lost 5 bases. The CDR3 consists of 16 residues. The full variable domain, with the rest looked up from reference TRBV11-1 and TRBJ2-7, is EAEVAQSPRYKITEKSQAVAFWCDPISGHATLYWYRQILGQGPELLVQFQDESVVDDSQLPKDRFSAERLKGVDSTLKIQPAELGDSAMYLCASSPGLGEHSHEQYFGPGTRLTVT.

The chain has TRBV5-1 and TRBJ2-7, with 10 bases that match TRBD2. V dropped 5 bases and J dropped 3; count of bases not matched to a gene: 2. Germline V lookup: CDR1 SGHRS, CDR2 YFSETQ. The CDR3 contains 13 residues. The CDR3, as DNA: TGCGCCAGCAGTCCTAGCGGGAGCTACGAGCAGTACTTC. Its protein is CASSPSGSYEQYF. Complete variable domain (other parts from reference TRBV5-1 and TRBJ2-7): KAGVTQTPRYLIKTRGQQVTLSCSPISGHRSVSWYQQTPGQGLQFLFEYFSETQRNKGNFPGRFSGRQFSNSRSEMNVSTLELGDSALYLCASSPSGSYEQYFGPGTRLTVT.